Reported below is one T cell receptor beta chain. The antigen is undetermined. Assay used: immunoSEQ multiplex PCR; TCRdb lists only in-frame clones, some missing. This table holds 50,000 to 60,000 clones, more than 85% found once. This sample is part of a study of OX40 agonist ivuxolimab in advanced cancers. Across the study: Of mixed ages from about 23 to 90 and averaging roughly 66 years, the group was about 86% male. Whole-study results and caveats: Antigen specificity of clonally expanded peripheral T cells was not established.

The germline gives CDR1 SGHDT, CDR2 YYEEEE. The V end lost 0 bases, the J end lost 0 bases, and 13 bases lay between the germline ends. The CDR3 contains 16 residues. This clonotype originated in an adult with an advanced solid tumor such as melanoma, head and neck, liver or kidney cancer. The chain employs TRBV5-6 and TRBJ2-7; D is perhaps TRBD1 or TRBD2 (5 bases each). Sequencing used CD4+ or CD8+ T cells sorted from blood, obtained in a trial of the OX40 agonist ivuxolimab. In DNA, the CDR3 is TGTGCCAGCAGCTTGGAGAGGGGATGGATCTCCTACGAGCAGTACTTC. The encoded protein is CASSLERGWISYEQYF.